This TCR beta chain was recovered during a study of immune evolution from preneoplasia to lung adenocarcinoma. The method was immunoSEQ multiplex PCR; TCRdb's version includes in-frame clones alone and lacks a portion of them. The table lists approximately 5,900 clones, 70% to 90% of them singletons. CDR3 length: 15 amino acids. The V gene's germline CDR1 is MGHDK and CDR2 SYGVNS. V lost 7 bases and J lost 1; bases outside the gene matches: 6. The chain couples TRBV25-1 to TRBJ2-2, with 7 bases matching TRBD1. The source material was FFPE adjacent normal lung tissue. This receptor was obtained from an older donor with lung adenocarcinoma. CDR3 coding DNA: TGTGCCAGCACCAACAGGGGCCTGAACACCGGGGAGCTGTTTTTT. Encoded protein: CASTNRGLNTGELFF.